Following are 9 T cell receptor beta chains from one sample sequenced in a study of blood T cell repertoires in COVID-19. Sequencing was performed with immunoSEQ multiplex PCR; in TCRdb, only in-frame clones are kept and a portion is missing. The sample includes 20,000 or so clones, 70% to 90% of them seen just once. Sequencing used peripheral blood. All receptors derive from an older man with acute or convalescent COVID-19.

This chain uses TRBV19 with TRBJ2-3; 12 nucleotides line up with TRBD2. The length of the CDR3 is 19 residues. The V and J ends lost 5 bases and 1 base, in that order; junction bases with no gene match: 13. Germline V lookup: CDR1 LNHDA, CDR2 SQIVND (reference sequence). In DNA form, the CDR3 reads TGTGCCAGTAGTGACCCGCGGACTAGCGGGGTCGTAGGCACAGATACGCAGTATTTT. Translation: CASSDPRTSGVVGTDTQYF.

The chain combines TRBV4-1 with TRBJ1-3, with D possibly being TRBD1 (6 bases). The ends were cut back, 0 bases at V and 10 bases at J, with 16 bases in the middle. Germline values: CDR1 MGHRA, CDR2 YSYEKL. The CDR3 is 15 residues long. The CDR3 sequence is CASSQEYPGQRTIYF. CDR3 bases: TGCGCCAGCAGCCAAGAGTACCCGGGACAACGGACCATATATTTT.

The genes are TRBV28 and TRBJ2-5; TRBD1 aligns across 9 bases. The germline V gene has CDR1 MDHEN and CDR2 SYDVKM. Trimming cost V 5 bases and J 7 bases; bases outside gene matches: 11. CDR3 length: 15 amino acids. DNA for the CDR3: TGTGCCAGCAGTCTGCCGGGACAGGGCGTTTGGACCCAGTACTTC. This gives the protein CASSLPGQGVWTQYF.

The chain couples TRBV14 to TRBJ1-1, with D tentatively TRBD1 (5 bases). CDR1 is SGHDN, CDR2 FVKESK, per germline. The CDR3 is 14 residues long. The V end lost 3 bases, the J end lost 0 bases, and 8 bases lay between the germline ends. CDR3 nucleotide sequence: TGTGCCAGCAGCCATGACAGTCTGAACACTGAAGCTTTCTTT. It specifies CASSHDSLNTEAFF.

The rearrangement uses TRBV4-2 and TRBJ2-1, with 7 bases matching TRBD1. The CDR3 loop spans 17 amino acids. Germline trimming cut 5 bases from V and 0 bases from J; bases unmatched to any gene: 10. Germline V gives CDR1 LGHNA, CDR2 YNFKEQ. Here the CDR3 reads CASSARTGSSSYNEQFF. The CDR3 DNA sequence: TGTGCCAGCAGCGCCAGGACAGGCTCTAGCTCCTACAATGAGCAGTTCTTC.

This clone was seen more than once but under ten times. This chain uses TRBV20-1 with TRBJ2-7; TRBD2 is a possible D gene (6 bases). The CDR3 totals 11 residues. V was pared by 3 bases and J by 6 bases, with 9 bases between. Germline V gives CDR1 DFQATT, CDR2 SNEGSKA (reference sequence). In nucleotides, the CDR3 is TGCAGTGCTAGCAGTAGCGGCGAGCAGTACTTC. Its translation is CSASSSGEQYF.

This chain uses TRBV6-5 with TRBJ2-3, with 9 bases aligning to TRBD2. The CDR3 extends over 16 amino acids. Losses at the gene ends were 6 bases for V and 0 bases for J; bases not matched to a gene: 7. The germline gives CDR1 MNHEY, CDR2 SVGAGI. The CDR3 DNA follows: TGTGCCAGCAGCTACCGCGGGGGGGTCAGCACAGATACGCAGTATTTT. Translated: CASSYRGGVSTDTQYF.

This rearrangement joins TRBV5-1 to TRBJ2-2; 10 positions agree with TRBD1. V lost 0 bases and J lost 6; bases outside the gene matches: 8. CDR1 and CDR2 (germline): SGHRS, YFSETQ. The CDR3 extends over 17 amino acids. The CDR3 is CASSLGHRDRGAGELFF. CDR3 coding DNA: TGCGCCAGCAGCTTGGGTCATCGGGACAGGGGCGCCGGGGAGCTGTTTTTT.

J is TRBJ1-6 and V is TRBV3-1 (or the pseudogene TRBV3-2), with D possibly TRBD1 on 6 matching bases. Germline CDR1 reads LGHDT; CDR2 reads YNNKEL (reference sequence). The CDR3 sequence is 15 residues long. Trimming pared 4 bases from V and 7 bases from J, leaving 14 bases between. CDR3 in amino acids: CASSPLSTGNSPLHF. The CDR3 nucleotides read TGTGCCAGCAGCCCTTTATCGACAGGCAATTCACCCCTCCACTTT.